This T cell receptor (beta chain) was recorded in a study of T-cell memory formation after mild COVID-19. Study overall: The two donors had largely donor-specific TCR clusters. Study-level findings and limits: The study found balanced CD4/CD8 in clones contracting day 15 to 85 and a CD4+ lean in later expanders. Contracting CD4+ clones lay largely in CM and EM, with CD8+ ones residing in EMRA.

In its sample, this clonotype was seen many times. The antigen is unknown. TCRalpha and TCRbeta libraries used 5'RACE with constant-segment primers and UMIs. MiXCR, run by TCRdb on the 5' RACE reads, gives a single entry per CDR3 protein. The sample has around 53,000 distinct CDR3 sequences, 12% seen once; the top ten hold about 22%. The CDR3 consists of 12 residues. The germline V and J ends were trimmed by 6 bases and 4 bases, with 8 bases remaining between them. Germline values: CDR1 SNHLY, CDR2 FYNNEI. The gene calls are TRBV2 and TRBJ2-3, with TRBD2 as a possible D gene (5 bases). The receptor was derived from a man between 18 and 35 years old who had mild COVID-19 (a few samples of this study predate the infection). Cell type and time point are not known. The sample was PBMCs or a T cell subset sorted from them (not recorded which). This chain's CDR3 is CASSYSADTQYF. CDR3 bases: TGTGCCAGCAGCTATAGCGCAGATACGCAGTATTTT.